Following are 26 T cell receptor beta chains from one sample sequenced in a study of cytomegalovirus exposure and HLA in healthy donors. Repertoires were generated with immunoSEQ multiplex PCR, while TCRdb's copy carries only in-frame clones and drops some. Seen here are some 250,000 clones, roughly 91% observed once, and the top ten hold 3.1%. What was sequenced was PBMCs. The origin of the receptors is a woman in her 30s in good health and CMV-seronegative.

The V call is TRBV4-3, the J call TRBJ2-7; TRBD1 or TRBD2 may be the D gene (5 bases each). Germline CDR1 reads LGHNA; CDR2 reads YSLEER. Deletions cut 0 bases from V and 4 bases from J, with 13 bases between. The CDR3 is 15 amino acids. CDR3 nucleotides: TGCGCCAGCAGCCAAGAAAAGACAGAGGGGTACGAGCAGTACTTC. Translated, it gives CASSQEKTEGYEQYF.

The chain is built from TRBV2 and TRBJ2-7; TRBD1 aligns across 11 bases. The CDR3 length is 14 residues. Germline-derived CDR1 and CDR2 are SNHLY and FYNNEI. The V segment lost 3 bases and the J segment 6 bases; nucleotides outside the gene matches: 4. The CDR3 DNA is TGTGCCAGCAGTGAGGACAGGGGGCTCGGCGAGCAGTACTTC. This gives the protein CASSEDRGLGEQYF.

The CDR3 DNA reads TGTGCCAGTATCTGGGGGAACGAGCAGTACTTC. This encodes CASIWGNEQYF. The V and J genes are TRBV19 and TRBJ2-7; D is possibly TRBD1 or TRBD2 (5 bases each). V lost 7 bases and J 5 bases, leaving 9 bases between the germline ends. This CDR3 is built from 11 residues. Germline assignment: CDR1 LNHDA and CDR2 SQIVND (reference sequence).

This clone has a single count. The V call is TRBV27, the J call TRBJ1-2; a possible D gene is TRBD1 (6 bases). Per germline, CDR1 MNHEY and CDR2 SMNVEV (reference sequence). The CDR3 has 14 residues. Trimming removed 8 bases at V and 5 bases at J, with 18 bases between. The CDR3 DNA sequence: TGTGCCAGCGGGCGGTCGGACAGCTCTTATGGCTACACCTTC. The encoded protein is CASGRSDSSYGYTF.

The V gene is TRBV7-9, the J gene TRBJ2-7; either TRBD1 or TRBD2 may supply D (5 bases each). With 6 bases removed from V and 3 bases from J, the gap between germline ends came to 15 bases. Per germline, CDR1 SEHNR and CDR2 FQNEAQ (reference sequence). CDR3 size: 14 residues. The CDR3 reads CASSQIGTNYEQYF. Here the CDR3 DNA reads TGTGCCAGCAGTCAAATCGGGACCAACTACGAGCAGTACTTC.

The J gene is TRBJ2-7, the V gene TRBV29-1; 13 nucleotides line up with TRBD2. This CDR3 comprises 15 residues. J lost 4 bases, V lost 4 bases, and 7 bases had no gene match. CDR1 is SQVTM, CDR2 ANQGSEA, per germline. The CDR3 DNA reads TGCAGCGTTGGGGCCGGGACTAGCGGGATTTACGAGCAGTACTTC. It translates to CSVGAGTSGIYEQYF.

J is TRBJ2-7 and V is TRBV6-1; D may be TRBD1 or TRBD2 (5 bases each). V was trimmed by 3 bases and J by 0 bases, leaving 9 bases between them. This CDR3 has 14 residues. Per the germline V gene, CDR1 is MNHNS and CDR2 is SASEGT. CDR3 loop: CASSDLGVSYEQYF. Written as DNA, the CDR3 is TGTGCCAGCAGTGATCTGGGGGTCTCCTACGAGCAGTACTTC.

This chain links TRBV7-8 with TRBJ2-3, with 7 bases that match TRBD2. The CDR3 extends over 16 amino acids. In germline, CDR1 is SGHVS, CDR2 FQNEAQ. Trimming at V came to 5 bases and at J to 2 bases, leaving 10 bases not matched to a gene. CDR3 bases: TGTGCCAGCAGCCATACAGACGCGGGAGCCACAGATACGCAGTATTTT. Protein sequence: CASSHTDAGATDTQYF.

This chain joins TRBV11-2 and TRBJ1-2; D possibly corresponds to TRBD1 (5 bases). The CDR3 is 15 amino acids. Trimming stripped 0 bases from V and 7 bases from J, with 15 bases between. Germline-derived CDR1 and CDR2 are SGHAT and FQNNGV. In DNA form, the CDR3 reads TGTGCCAGCAGCTTAGATCAAGGGGACTTGCGTGGCTACACCTTC. As protein: CASSLDQGDLRGYTF.

The CDR3 region is CASFRGLNEKLFF. In nucleotides, the CDR3 is TGTGCCAGTTTTCGAGGGCTTAATGAAAAACTGTTTTTT. The gene calls are TRBV28 and TRBJ1-4; unclear D gene. With 9 bases removed from V and 4 bases from J, the gap between germline ends came to 12 bases. The CDR3 contains 13 residues. Germline assignment: CDR1 MDHEN and CDR2 SYDVKM.

This rearrangement joins TRBV9 to TRBJ1-2; 8 bases are a match to TRBD1. The germline V gene has CDR1 SGDLS and CDR2 YYNGEE. This CDR3 spans 15 amino acids. Trimming at V came to 2 bases and at J to 8 bases, leaving 11 bases not matched to a gene. CDR3 in amino acids: CASSVGTGRGEGYTF. CDR3 nucleotide sequence: TGTGCCAGCAGCGTGGGGACAGGTAGAGGAGAGGGCTACACCTTC.

The CDR3 region is CASSLVSGALTEAFF. The CDR3 bases are TGTGCCAGCAGCTTGGTGTCGGGGGCGCTCACTGAAGCTTTCTTT. The rearrangement joins TRBV5-4 to TRBJ1-1; D possibly corresponds to TRBD1 (6 bases). Germline V lookup: CDR1 SGHNT, CDR2 YYREEE (reference sequence). Trimming took 0 bases from V and 4 from J, leaving 13 bases between them. The CDR3 consists of 15 residues.

This chain links TRBV19 with TRBJ1-5; no clear D. The V end lost 4 bases, the J end lost 5 bases, and 15 bases lay between the germline ends. The V gene's germline CDR1 is LNHDA and CDR2 SQIVND (reference sequence). The CDR3 consists of 15 residues. This CDR3 reads CASSTGRSRDQPQHF. The CDR3 bases are TGTGCCAGTAGTACCGGACGGTCTAGAGATCAGCCCCAGCATTTT.

V and J are TRBV9 and TRBJ2-1, with TRBD2 matching over 8 bases. CDR3 length: 16 amino acids. Germline V gene data show CDR1 as SGDLS and CDR2 as YYNGEE. V dropped 7 bases and J dropped 7; count of bases not matched to a gene: 16. CDR3 loop: CASSELSGRGGNEQFF. In nucleotides, the CDR3 is TGTGCCAGCTCCGAACTAAGCGGGAGAGGAGGGAATGAGCAGTTCTTC.

This clone turned up a few times. The J gene is TRBJ1-5, the V gene TRBV25-1; a possible D gene is TRBD1 (5 bases). The germline V gene encodes CDR1 MGHDK and CDR2 SYGVNS. The CDR3 extends over 16 amino acids. Trimming took off 10 bases at V and 0 bases at J, with 19 bases between the two ends. The CDR3 loop reads CAIGDGGYYSNQPQHF. The DNA for the CDR3 is TGTGCCATCGGGGACGGAGGCTACTATAGCAATCAGCCCCAGCATTTT.

The chain carries TRBV28 and TRBJ1-2; D uncertain. Deletions cut 5 bases from V and 5 bases from J, with 21 bases between. The germline V gene has CDR1 MDHEN and CDR2 SYDVKM. CDR3 length equals 16 residues. CDR3 protein: CASSPFIDRYSYGYTF. The CDR3 region has the DNA TGTGCCAGCAGTCCTTTCATTGACCGGTACTCTTATGGCTACACCTTC.

The V call is TRBV6-5, the J call TRBJ1-5, with TRBD1 matching 7 bases. The trim removed 5 bases at V and 0 bases at J, leaving 4 bases unmatched. This CDR3 contains 15 residues. CDR1 is MNHEY and CDR2 is SVGAGI in the germline V gene. The CDR3 DNA sequence: TGTGCCAGCAGTCTACAGGGGTATAGCAATCAGCCCCAGCATTTT. This codes for CASSLQGYSNQPQHF.

This sequence joins TRBV4-2 and TRBJ2-7; 7 nucleotides agree with TRBD1. V trimming: 0 bases; J trimming: 3 bases; junction bases outside the gene matches: 2. Germline V gene data show CDR1 as LGHNA and CDR2 as YNFKEQ. CDR3 length equals 14 residues. CDR3 residues: CASSQEPGGYEQYF. The CDR3 nucleotides are TGTGCCAGCAGCCAAGAGCCAGGGGGCTACGAGCAGTACTTC.

The V and J genes are TRBV11-2 and TRBJ2-7, with 7 bases lining up with TRBD1. The CDR3 contains 15 residues. The V gene end was trimmed by 5 bases and the J gene end by 0 bases; junction bases not matched to a gene: 7. Germline V gene data show CDR1 as SGHAT and CDR2 as FQNNGV. CDR3 sequence (DNA): TGTGCCAGCAGCCGCCGGGACAGCCTCTCCTACGAGCAGTACTTC. It translates to CASSRRDSLSYEQYF.

The chain combines TRBV7-2 with TRBJ2-3; D gene uncertain. From germline, CDR1 is SGHTA and CDR2 FQGNSA. The CDR3 is 11 amino acids. V lost 2 bases, J lost 5 bases, and 2 bases lay in between. In DNA, the CDR3 is TGTGCCAGCAGCTTACAAGATACGCAGTATTTT. Translation gives CASSLQDTQYF.

The chain employs TRBV5-5 and TRBJ2-7, with TRBD2 identical over 11 bases. Germline V gene lookup returns CDR1 SGHKS and CDR2 YYEKEE (reference sequence). V was clipped by 0 bases and J by 6 bases; unmatched bases: 5. The CDR3 is 15 residues long. This CDR3 is CASSLASSGGFEQYF. The CDR3 nucleotides read TGTGCCAGCAGCTTGGCGTCTAGCGGGGGGTTCGAGCAGTACTTC. The variable domain in full, completed from reference TRBV5-5 and TRBJ2-7, reads DAGVTQSPTHLIKTRGQQVTLRCSPISGHKSVSWYQQVLGQGPQFIFQYYEKEERGRGNFPDRFSARQFPNYSSELNVNALLLGDSALYLCASSLASSGGFEQYFGPGTRLTVT.

The chain recombines TRBV5-4 with TRBJ2-1; D is uncertain. V lost 0 bases to trimming and J lost 0 bases, with 7 bases between them. The V gene's germline CDR1 is SGHNT and CDR2 YYREEE (reference sequence). This CDR3 contains 15 residues. CDR3 sequence: CASSLGGGSYNEQFF. The CDR3 region has the DNA TGTGCCAGCAGCTTGGGCGGCGGCTCCTACAATGAGCAGTTCTTC.

V gene TRBV7-7 combines with J gene TRBJ2-7; TRBD1 matches at 8 bases. The CDR3 length is 12 residues. V lost 6 bases to trimming and J lost 6 bases; unmatched junction nucleotides: 4. Per the germline V gene, CDR1 is SSHAT and CDR2 is FNYEAQ (reference sequence). CDR3 residues: CASSPTGGEQYF. The CDR3 DNA is TGTGCCAGCAGTCCCACAGGGGGCGAGCAGTACTTC.

This rearrangement joins TRBV7-2 to TRBJ2-2, with 10 bases fitting TRBD2. V lost 6 bases and J lost 7; bases outside the gene matches: 20. The CDR3 loop spans 19 amino acids. The germline V gene encodes CDR1 SGHTA and CDR2 FQGNSA. The CDR3 bases are TGTGCCAGCAGTCCTCTTCTTCGACTAGCGGGTCCCTCCGACGGGGAGCTGTTTTTT. Amino acid sequence: CASSPLLRLAGPSDGELFF.

The rearrangement joins TRBV28 to TRBJ2-7; 11 bases are shared with TRBD2. The length of the CDR3 is 14 residues. The V gene's germline CDR1 is MDHEN and CDR2 SYDVKM. V shed 8 bases and J 5 bases; nucleotides not matched to a gene: 8. CDR3 sequence (DNA): TGTGCCAGCCACCTAGCGGGAGGCGGCCACGAGCAGTACTTC. Protein: CASHLAGGGHEQYF. Based on the CDR3 plus reference TRBV28 and TRBJ2-7, the full variable domain is DVKVTQSSRYLVKRTGEKVFLECVQDMDHENMFWYRQDPGLGLRLIYFSYDVKMKEKGDIPEGYSVSREKKERFSLILESASTNQTSMYLCASHLAGGGHEQYFGPGTRLTVT.

The chain employs TRBV5-6 and TRBJ2-7; a possible D gene is TRBD2 (5 bases). Per germline, CDR1 SGHDT and CDR2 YYEEEE. V lost 2 bases and J lost 0, with 9 bases in between. The length of the CDR3 is 14 residues. CDR3 bases: TGTGCCAGCAGCTTCGGTAGCGTCTCCTACGAGCAGTACTTC. Its protein product is CASSFGSVSYEQYF.